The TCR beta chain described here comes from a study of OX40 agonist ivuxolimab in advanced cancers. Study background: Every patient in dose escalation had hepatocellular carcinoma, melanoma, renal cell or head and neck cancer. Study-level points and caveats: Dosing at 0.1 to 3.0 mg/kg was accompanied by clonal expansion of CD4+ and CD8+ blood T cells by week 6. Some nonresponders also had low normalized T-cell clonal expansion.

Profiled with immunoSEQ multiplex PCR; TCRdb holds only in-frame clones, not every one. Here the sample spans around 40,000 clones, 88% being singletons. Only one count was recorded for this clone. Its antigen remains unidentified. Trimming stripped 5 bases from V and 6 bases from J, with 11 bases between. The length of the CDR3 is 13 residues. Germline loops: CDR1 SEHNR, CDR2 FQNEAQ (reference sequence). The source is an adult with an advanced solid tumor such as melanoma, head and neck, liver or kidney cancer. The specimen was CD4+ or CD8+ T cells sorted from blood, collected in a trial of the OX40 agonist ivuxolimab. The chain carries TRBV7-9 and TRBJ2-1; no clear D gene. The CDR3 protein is CASSPPRVNEQFF. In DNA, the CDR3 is TGTGCCAGCAGCCCCCCTCGGGTCAATGAGCAGTTCTTC. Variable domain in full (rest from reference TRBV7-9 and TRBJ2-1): DTGVSQNPRHKITKRGQNVTFRCDPISEHNRLYWYRQTLGQGPEFLTYFQNEAQLEKSRLLSDRFSAERPKGSFSTLEIQRTEQGDSAMYLCASSPPRVNEQFFGPGTRLTVL.